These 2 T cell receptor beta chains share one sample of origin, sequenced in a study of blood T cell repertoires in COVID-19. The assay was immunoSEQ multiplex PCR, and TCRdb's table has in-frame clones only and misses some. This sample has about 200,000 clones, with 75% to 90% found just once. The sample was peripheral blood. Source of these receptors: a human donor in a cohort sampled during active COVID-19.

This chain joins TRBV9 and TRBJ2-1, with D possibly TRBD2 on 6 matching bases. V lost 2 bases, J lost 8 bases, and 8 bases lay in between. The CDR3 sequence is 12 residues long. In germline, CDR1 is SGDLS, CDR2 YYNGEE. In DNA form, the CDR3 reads TGTGCCAGCAGCGTCGGAGGGGATGAGCAGTTCTTC. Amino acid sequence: CASSVGGDEQFF.

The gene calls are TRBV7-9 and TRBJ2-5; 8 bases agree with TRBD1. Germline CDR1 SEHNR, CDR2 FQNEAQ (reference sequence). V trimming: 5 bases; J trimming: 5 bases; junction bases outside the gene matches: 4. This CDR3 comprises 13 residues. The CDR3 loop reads CASSRQGRETQYF. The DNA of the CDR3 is TGTGCCAGCAGCCGACAGGGGCGTGAGACCCAGTACTTC.